These 30 T cell receptor beta chains originate from one sample sequenced in a study of radiotherapy plus CTLA-4 blockade in lung cancer. Assay: immunoSEQ multiplex PCR; the TCRdb copy retains only in-frame clones and omits some. The table records some 73,000 clones, around 80% of them present only once. The sequences come from peripheral blood, collected from a patient treated with radiotherapy plus ipilimumab. The receptors stem from a human donor with non-small cell lung cancer who had stable disease on radiotherapy plus ipilimumab.

The V and J genes are TRBV11-2 and TRBJ1-6; 7 nucleotides match TRBD1. The ends lost 5 bases at V and 6 bases at J; junction bases unmatched: 4. CDR1 is SGHAT, CDR2 FQNNGV, per germline. The CDR3 is 14 amino acids. As DNA, the CDR3 is TGTGCCAGCAGCCCCAGGGGGGGTAATTCACCCCTCCACTTT. It specifies CASSPRGGNSPLHF.

The chain employs TRBV28 and TRBJ2-7; 7 bases match TRBD2. After removal of 6 bases from V and 7 bases from J, the junction contained 12 bases not matched to a gene. The CDR3 length is 14 residues. CDR1 MDHEN and CDR2 SYDVKM come from the germline V gene. The CDR3 spells CASRRLAARSEQYF. CDR3 coding DNA: TGTGCCAGCAGAAGACTAGCCGCCCGGAGTGAGCAGTACTTC.

This clone was counted a single time. The chain joins TRBV6-1 to TRBJ2-7, with D unresolved. The CDR3 has 11 amino acids. Trimming took 6 bases from V and 2 from J, leaving 5 bases between them. Looked up from germline, CDR1 is MNHNS and CDR2 is SASEGT. CDR3 amino acids: CASSRAYEQYF. Here the CDR3 DNA reads TGTGCCAGCAGCAGAGCCTACGAGCAGTACTTC.

This clone was counted once. The rearrangement uses TRBV10-3 and TRBJ2-1; tentative D call: TRBD2 (5 bases). Trimming removed 4 bases from V and 5 bases from J, with 9 bases in between. This CDR3 is built from 13 residues. Looked up from germline, CDR1 is ENHRY and CDR2 is SYGVKD. CDR3 region: CAISAEGDNEQFF. For the CDR3, the DNA is TGTGCCATCAGTGCTGAGGGTGACAATGAGCAGTTCTTC.

This chain connects TRBV28 to TRBJ2-1; possible D gene TRBD2, 5 bases. V gave up 8 bases and J gave up 0 bases, with 11 bases separating them. The V gene's germline CDR1 is MDHEN and CDR2 SYDVKM. The CDR3 consists of 14 residues. The CDR3 sequence: CASLSGSSYNEQFF. The CDR3 region has the DNA TGTGCCAGCTTAAGCGGTAGCTCCTACAATGAGCAGTTCTTC.

This chain joins TRBV30 and TRBJ1-2; 7 bases fit TRBD1. Per germline, CDR1 GTSNPN and CDR2 SVGIG (reference sequence). After removal of 3 bases from V and 7 bases from J, the junction contained 11 bases not matched to a gene. The CDR3 length is 14 residues. The CDR3 here is CAWSPGGVFSGYTF. Here the CDR3 DNA reads TGTGCCTGGAGCCCAGGGGGGGTGTTTAGTGGCTACACCTTC.

The gene calls are TRBV6-5 and TRBJ1-6, with 7 bases matching TRBD1. The CDR3 extends over 15 amino acids. Germline values: CDR1 MNHEY, CDR2 SVGAGI. J lost 10 bases, V lost 5 bases, and 11 bases had no gene match. CDR3 nucleotides: TGTGCCAGCAGTACGGGGGACAGCGGAACCTCACCCCTCCACTTT. This codes for CASSTGDSGTSPLHF.

As to this clone: Other DNA sequences in this sample translate to the same CDR3. The gene calls are TRBV28 and TRBJ2-7, with D perhaps matching TRBD1 (5 bases). In germline, CDR1 is MDHEN, CDR2 SYDVKM. The CDR3 sequence is 13 residues long. Deletions cut 6 bases from V and 0 bases from J, with 9 bases between. The chain's CDR3 is CASRIDSSYEQYF. The CDR3 DNA reads as TGTGCCAGCAGAATCGACAGCTCCTACGAGCAGTACTTC.

A few counts support this clone. The chain is built from TRBV13 and TRBJ1-1, with 10 positions matching TRBD1. The CDR3 is 15 amino acids. Germline lookup yields CDR1 PRHDT and CDR2 FYEKMQ (reference sequence). V lost 6 bases and J lost 3; bases outside the gene matches: 7. The CDR3 loop is CASSFLGQGDTEAFF. The CDR3, as DNA: TGTGCCAGCAGTTTTCTCGGACAGGGGGACACTGAAGCTTTCTTT.

The V and J genes are TRBV30 and TRBJ1-1; tentatively, D is TRBD1 (6 bases). The V and J ends lost 3 bases and 2 bases respectively, with 10 bases between them. The CDR3 contains 13 residues. CDR1 and CDR2 (germline): GTSNPN, SVGIG (reference sequence). CDR3 bases: TGTGCCTGGAGGCGGGACACTAACACTGAAGCTTTCTTT. This translates into CAWRRDTNTEAFF. Supplemented by reference TRBV30 and TRBJ1-1, the full variable domain reads SQTIHQWPATLVQPVGSPLSLECTVEGTSNPNLYWYRQAAGRGLQLLFYSVGIGQISSEVPQNLSASRPQDRQFILSSKKLLLSDSGFYLCAWRRDTNTEAFFGQGTRLTVV.

The chain recombines TRBV7-8 with TRBJ1-2; D uncertain. The ends were cut back, 1 base at V and 4 bases at J, with 13 bases in the middle. Germline V CDR1 and CDR2: SGHVS, FQNEAQ. This CDR3 spans 15 amino acids. The CDR3 DNA reads TGTGCCAGCAGCTTAGGATCGGGCCGATCCTATGGCTACACCTTC. It specifies CASSLGSGRSYGYTF.

This clone appeared a few times. The chain employs TRBV6-6 and TRBJ1-5; D not resolved. This CDR3 contains 14 residues. Germline assignment: CDR1 MNHNY and CDR2 SVGAGI (reference sequence). Trimming pared 0 bases from V and 7 bases from J, leaving 10 bases between. The CDR3 loop reads CASSYSEGLQPQHF. CDR3 nucleotide sequence: TGTGCCAGCAGTTACTCCGAAGGGTTACAGCCCCAGCATTTT.

The CDR3 region is CASRPTGVYYEQYF. Here the CDR3 DNA reads TGTGCCAGCAGACCTACAGGGGTGTACTACGAGCAGTACTTC. V usage is TRBV28 and J usage is TRBJ2-7; TRBD1 matches 7 bases. This CDR3 is 14 amino acids long. Losses at the gene ends were 6 bases for V and 3 bases for J; bases not matched to a gene: 8. Germline V gene data show CDR1 as MDHEN and CDR2 as SYDVKM.

The DNA for the CDR3 is TGTGCCAGCAGTGAGGGGCTAGCGGGGGAGACCCAGTACTTC. Residues: CASSEGLAGETQYF. The chain joins TRBV2 to TRBJ2-5, with 9 nucleotides matching TRBD2. The CDR3 is 14 amino acids. Germline CDR1 reads SNHLY; CDR2 reads FYNNEI. With 3 bases clipped from V and 5 bases from J, the junction kept 4 bases outside the gene matches.

The chain has TRBV4-2 and TRBJ2-5, with 8 bases aligning to TRBD1. The CDR3 extends over 15 amino acids. V lost 0 bases to trimming and J lost 11 bases; unmatched junction nucleotides: 11. CDR1 and CDR2 from the germline V gene are LGHNA and YNFKEQ. CDR3 nucleotides: TGTGCCAGCAGCCAAGAATCAGGGGGCTGGGAGGAGCAGTACTTC. It translates to CASSQESGGWEEQYF.

The genes are TRBV6-5 and TRBJ2-7; 8 bases agree with TRBD1. The trim removed 5 bases at V and 2 bases at J, leaving 8 bases unmatched. Germline V gene sequence: CDR1 MNHEY, CDR2 SVGAGI. The CDR3 loop spans 15 amino acids. CDR3 sequence reads: CASSISGTGPYEQYF. CDR3 nucleotide sequence: TGTGCCAGCAGTATATCCGGGACAGGACCCTACGAGCAGTACTTC.

The gene calls are TRBV18 and TRBJ1-2; the match to TRBD1 covers 9 bases. The germline CDR1 and CDR2 sequences are KGHSH and LQKENI. V dropped 5 bases and J dropped 4; count of bases not matched to a gene: 5. This CDR3 contains 14 residues. The CDR3 DNA follows: TGTGCCAGCTCAGGGGACAGGGTCGGCTATGGCTACACCTTC. Its protein product is CASSGDRVGYGYTF.

The chain carries TRBV7-6 and TRBJ2-3; the D call may be TRBD1 or TRBD2 (6 bases each). CDR1 SGHVS and CDR2 FNYEAQ come from the germline V gene. CDR3 length: 16 residues. V lost 1 base and J 4 bases, leaving 15 bases between the germline ends. The CDR3 loop is CASSLGSGGGPDTQYF. DNA for the CDR3: TGTGCCAGCAGCTTAGGTTCAGGAGGGGGACCAGATACGCAGTATTTT.

The chain combines TRBV30 with TRBJ1-5; a weak D match, TRBD1 (6 bases). The germline V gene encodes CDR1 GTSNPN and CDR2 SVGIG (reference sequence). The CDR3 totals 14 residues. V shed 0 bases and J shed 7 bases, with 13 bases lying between them. The CDR3 bases are TGTGCCTGGAGTGTGAGAGGGGGAGGGCAGCCCCAGCATTTT. Protein: CAWSVRGGGQPQHF.

The gene calls are TRBV28 and TRBJ1-6, with a tentative D call TRBD1 (6 bases). V was clipped by 6 bases and J by 8 bases, with 14 bases between them. CDR1 is MDHEN, CDR2 SYDVKM, per germline. The CDR3 is 14 residues long. Here the CDR3 DNA reads TGTGCCAGCAGGGTCGGGACATGGGATTCACCCCTCCACTTT. Translated, it gives CASRVGTWDSPLHF.

The rearrangement joins TRBV18 to TRBJ2-7; TRBD1 agrees at 9 bases. V was pared by 3 bases and J by 4 bases, with 4 bases of the junction left unmatched. This CDR3 is 14 amino acids long. The germline V gene encodes CDR1 KGHSH and CDR2 LQKENI. For the CDR3, the DNA is TGTGCCAGCTCACCTCCCGGGACAGGGTACGAGCAGTACTTC. This codes for CASSPPGTGYEQYF.

The table lists this clone with a few counts. The chain has TRBV5-6 and TRBJ2-3; D possibly matches TRBD1 or TRBD2 (6 bases each). The CDR3 length is 18 residues. CDR1 SGHDT and CDR2 YYEEEE come from the germline V gene. Trimming shortened V by 4 bases and J by 4 bases, and 25 bases separated the two germline ends. For the CDR3, the DNA is TGTGCCAGCAGCAGACCCCCGGGCGGCAGGAGGGGGGCAGATACGCAGTATTTT. It codes for CASSRPPGGRRGADTQYF.

This chain joins TRBV18 and TRBJ1-5; D remains unclear. The V and J ends lost 6 bases and 3 bases respectively, with 12 bases between them. The CDR3 consists of 14 residues. Germline V CDR1 and CDR2: KGHSH, LQKENI. CDR3: CASSPGPINQPQHF. For the CDR3, the DNA is TGTGCCAGCTCCCCTGGGCCAATCAATCAGCCCCAGCATTTT.

This chain joins TRBV5-4 and TRBJ2-5, with 7 bases aligning to TRBD1. The V gene's germline CDR1 is SGHNT and CDR2 YYREEE (reference sequence). Unmatched junction bases numbered 5, after V lost 1 base and J lost 5 bases. The CDR3 runs 14 residues. The CDR3 reads CASSLRQGGETQYF. The CDR3 region has the DNA TGTGCCAGCAGCTTGAGACAGGGTGGGGAGACCCAGTACTTC.

This clone was recorded a few times. The V call is TRBV27, the J call TRBJ1-6; D call uncertain. The CDR3 loop spans 16 amino acids. Germline CDR1 and CDR2: MNHEY and SMNVEV (reference sequence). With 0 bases removed from V and 6 bases from J, the gap between germline ends came to 12 bases. The CDR3, as DNA: TGTGCCAGCAGTTTATCTACCCTGCATCTTAATTCACCCCTCCACTTT. Amino acid sequence: CASSLSTLHLNSPLHF.

This chain connects TRBV9 to TRBJ1-1; the match to TRBD1 covers 9 bases. CDR1 is SGDLS and CDR2 is YYNGEE in the germline V gene. The CDR3 loop spans 15 amino acids. J lost 1 base, V lost 4 bases, and 5 bases had no gene match. The CDR3 DNA sequence: TGTGCCAGCAGCCCTACAGGGGGCGCGAACACTGAAGCTTTCTTT. This sequence encodes CASSPTGGANTEAFF. The full variable domain, completed using reference TRBV9 and TRBJ1-1, is DSGVTQTPKHLITATGQRVTLRCSPRSGDLSVYWYQQSLDQGLQFLIQYYNGEERAKGNILERFSAQQFPDLHSELNLSSLELGDSALYFCASSPTGGANTEAFFGQGTRLTVV.

This clone was detected a few times. The chain couples TRBV5-1 to TRBJ2-3; no firm D call. The CDR3 length is 14 residues. Trimming removed 7 bases at V and 0 bases at J, with 12 bases between. The germline V gene encodes CDR1 SGHRS and CDR2 YFSETQ. CDR3 sequence: CASGRSSSTDTQYF. The CDR3 DNA reads as TGCGCCAGCGGCCGGAGTTCTAGCACAGATACGCAGTATTTT.

The V call is TRBV29-1, the J call TRBJ1-4, with no clear D. Germline V gene lookup returns CDR1 SQVTM and CDR2 ANQGSEA. V gave up 7 bases and J gave up 6 bases, with 6 bases separating them. The CDR3 runs to 10 residues. CDR3 DNA sequence: TGCAGCGGTGGGGATGAAAAACTGTTTTTT. Amino acid sequence: CSGGDEKLFF.

The sample holds a few counts of this clone. J is TRBJ1-5 and V is TRBV28; no definite D call. V dropped 5 bases and J dropped 7 bases, with 9 bases sitting between them. Germline loops: CDR1 MDHEN, CDR2 SYDVKM. The CDR3 consists of 12 residues. The CDR3 nucleotides are TGTGCCAGCAGTGGAGGGCAGCAGCCCCAGCATTTT. Translated: CASSGGQQPQHF.

The rearrangement joins TRBV7-3 to TRBJ1-5, with D maybe TRBD1 (6 bases). Trimming cost V 3 bases and J 2 bases, with 14 bases left between them. The CDR3 contains 16 residues. Per the germline V gene, CDR1 is SGHTA and CDR2 is FQGTGA. CDR3 nucleotides: TGTGCCAGCAGCTTTAGGGGGGGAAACGGCAATCAGCCCCAGCATTTT. Its protein product is CASSFRGGNGNQPQHF.